The clone carrying this T cell receptor beta chain counts as medium-sized. The CDR3 covers 14 residues. Trimming removed 9 bases from V and 0 bases from J, with 14 bases in between. Germline V gene lookup returns CDR1 MDHEN and CDR2 SYDVKM. This sample is drawn from a study of T cells in Graves' hyperthyroidism and ophthalmopathy. Amplified TCR beta CDR3 regions came from RNA transcripts. A set of HTBI primers served as the primers for a first-round RT-PCR of the TCR CDR3. TCRdb processed the multiplex PCR reads anew with MiXCR; each CDR3 protein has one entry. The sample consists of about 150,000 distinct CDR3 sequences, more than 20% of them appearing once.

The chain is built from TRBV28 and TRBJ1-1, with D hard to call. The sample comprised blood. This clonotype originated in a woman aged 50 to 65 with Graves' hyperthyroidism that later progressed to Graves' ophthalmopathy. The CDR3 protein is CASRTGLLNTEAFF. The CDR3 region has the DNA TGTGCCAGTCGGACCGGACTGCTGAACACTGAAGCTTTCTTT.